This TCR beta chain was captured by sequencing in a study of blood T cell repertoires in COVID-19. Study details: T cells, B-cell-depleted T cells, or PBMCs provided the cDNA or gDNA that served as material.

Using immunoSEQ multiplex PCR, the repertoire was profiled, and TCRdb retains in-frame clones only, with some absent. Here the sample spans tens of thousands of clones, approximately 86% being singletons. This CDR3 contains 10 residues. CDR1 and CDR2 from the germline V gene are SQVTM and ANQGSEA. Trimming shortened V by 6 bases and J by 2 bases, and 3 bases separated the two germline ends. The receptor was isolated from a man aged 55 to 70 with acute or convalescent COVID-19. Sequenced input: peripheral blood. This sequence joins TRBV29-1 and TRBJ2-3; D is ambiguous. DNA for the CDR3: TGCAGCGTACACACAGATACGCAGTATTTT. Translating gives CSVHTDTQYF.